What follows is one T cell receptor beta chain and its context. Its antigen specificity is not known. No quality values exist for individual bases; no much larger clone is one base distant. The method behind the library was the immunoSEQ multiplex PCR assay. This is the immuneACCESS table as TCRdb keeps it, with only in-frame sequences that have V and J called. A part of the clones is gone; compared with another copy, unresolved V genes explain less than half, and the rest is unexplained. The sample table contains about 50,000 clones; only one count was recorded for 70% to 90% of them. Together, the top ten hold approximately 30% of the sample. This record comes from a study of radiotherapy plus CTLA-4 blockade in lung cancer (dated by TCRdb to the late 2010s). In terms of the full investigation: Objective responses occurred in roughly 19% of enrolled patients, and less than 35% achieved disease control. The research as a whole found: Increased serum interferon-beta after radiation, together with early dynamic changes in blood T cell clones, were reported to be the strongest predictors of response. After treatment with radiotherapy and ipilimumab, TCR clones that originated in tumors expanded in peripheral blood.

The study evaluated CTLA-4 blockade (ipilimumab) given together with focal radiation therapy in patients who had chemo-refractory metastatic non-small-cell lung cancer. CDR1 and CDR2 are read off the germline V gene as MNHNS and SASEGT. The CDR3 holds 16 amino acids from the cysteine to the phenylalanine. The read is trimmed to its CDR3 DNA, 48 bases read in frame from base 1. After removal of 1 base from V and 2 bases from J, the junction retains 7 bases not matched to a gene. Rearrangement joined TRBV6-1 to TRBJ1-2; 7 bases in the junction line up with TRBD1. The specimen was peripheral blood, collected from a patient treated with radiotherapy plus ipilimumab. This clonotype was sampled from a human donor with non-small cell lung cancer whose response to radiotherapy plus ipilimumab could not be evaluated. CDR3 region: CASSEVGQFGNYGYTF. The nucleotide sequence reads as follows: TGTGCCAGCAGTGAAGTGGGACAGTTTGGAAACTATGGCTACACCTTC.